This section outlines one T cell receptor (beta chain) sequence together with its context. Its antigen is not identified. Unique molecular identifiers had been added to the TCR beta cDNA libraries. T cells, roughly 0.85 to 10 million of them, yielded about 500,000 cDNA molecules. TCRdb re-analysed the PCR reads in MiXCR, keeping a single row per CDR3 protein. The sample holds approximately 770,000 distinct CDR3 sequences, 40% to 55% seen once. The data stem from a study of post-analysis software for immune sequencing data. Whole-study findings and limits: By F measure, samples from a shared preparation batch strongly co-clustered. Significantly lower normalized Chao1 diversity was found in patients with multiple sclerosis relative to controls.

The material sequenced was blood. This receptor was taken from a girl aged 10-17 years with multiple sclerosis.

CDR3 sequence: CASSSGRAVNTGELFF. The DNA of the CDR3 is TGTGCCAGCAGCTCGGGACGAGCGGTGAACACCGGGGAGCTGTTTTTT. The chain recombines TRBV7-9 with TRBJ2-2, with D perhaps TRBD1 or TRBD2 (5 bases each). Germline CDR1 reads SEHNR; CDR2 reads FQNEAQ (reference sequence). CDR3 length: 16 amino acids. The V gene lost 4 bases and the J gene lost 1 base, with 13 bases spanning the gap.